One sample yielded the 9 T cell receptor beta chains listed below, sequenced in a study of Ad26.COV2.S vaccination and SARS-CoV-2 variants. The table came from immunoSEQ multiplex PCR; TCRdb's copy has only in-frame clones and leaves some out. This sample has about 350,000 clones, with roughly 81% found just once. Noted treatment: 15 to 20 received Ad26.COV2.S at low or high dose, single or two shots; several received placebo; per-sample allocation not given. Following the first vaccine or placebo injection, samples were taken on day 63. The starting material was peripheral blood, obtained in a trial of Ad26.COV2.S vaccine versus placebo. The receptors stem from a person between 18 and 60 years old who received the Ad26.COV2.S COVID-19 vaccine or a placebo.

The chain carries TRBV19 and TRBJ2-1; TRBD1 agrees at 7 bases. This CDR3 has 13 amino acids. Per the germline V gene, CDR1 is LNHDA and CDR2 is SQIVND (reference sequence). Trimming at V came to 1 base and at J to 9 bases, leaving 3 bases not matched to a gene. CDR3 sequence (DNA): TGTGCCAGTAGTATAGGACAGGGCATTGAGCAGTTCTTC. As protein: CASSIGQGIEQFF.

This chain links TRBV6-5 with TRBJ2-1; D is unresolved. The ends were cut back, 0 bases at V and 7 bases at J, with 10 bases in the middle. The CDR3 has 14 residues. Germline CDR1 and CDR2: MNHEY and SVGAGI. In DNA, the CDR3 is TGTGCCAGCAGTTACTCGAGTAGCACGAATGAGCAGTTCTTC. Its translation is CASSYSSSTNEQFF.

In this sample, this clone turned up once. The chain is built from TRBV27 and TRBJ1-1, with TRBD1 identical over 10 bases. The CDR3 is 15 residues long. In germline, CDR1 is MNHEY, CDR2 SMNVEV (reference sequence). V lost 2 bases to trimming and J lost 3 bases; unmatched junction nucleotides: 3. CDR3 loop: CASSLMGQGYTEAFF. The CDR3 DNA reads as TGTGCCAGCAGTTTAATGGGACAGGGGTACACTGAAGCTTTCTTT.

V and J are TRBV19 and TRBJ1-3; D remains unclear. This CDR3 spans 14 amino acids. Germline assignment: CDR1 LNHDA and CDR2 SQIVND (reference sequence). V dropped 7 bases and J dropped 2 bases, with 12 bases sitting between them. The CDR3 spells CASNVGIAGNTIYF. DNA of the CDR3: TGTGCCAGTAACGTGGGTATCGCTGGAAACACCATATATTTT.

The sample holds one count of this clone. The V call is TRBV11-2, the J call TRBJ2-7; D is undetermined. This CDR3 comprises 18 residues. The ends were cut back, 1 base at V and 2 bases at J, with 21 bases in the middle. Germline V CDR1 and CDR2: SGHAT, FQNNGV. The CDR3 DNA is TGTGCCAGCAGCTTAGTTGGTTCGGGTCAGAGTAGGCCCTACGAGCAGTACTTC. Protein: CASSLVGSGQSRPYEQYF. The full variable domain, completed using reference TRBV11-2 and TRBJ2-7, is EAGVAQSPRYKIIEKRQSVAFWCNPISGHATLYWYQQILGQGPKLLIQFQNNGVVDDSQLPKDRFSAERLKGVDSTLKIQPAKLEDSAVYLCASSLVGSGQSRPYEQYFGPGTRLTVT.

This sequence joins TRBV5-4 and TRBJ1-1; 7 nucleotides line up with TRBD1. Trimming took 3 bases from V and 0 from J; bases not matched to a gene: 8. CDR1 and CDR2 from the germline V gene are SGHNT and YYREEE (reference sequence). The CDR3 length is 16 residues. The CDR3 loop is CASSSGTAVLNTEAFF. For the CDR3, the DNA is TGTGCCAGCAGCTCCGGGACAGCGGTCCTGAACACTGAAGCTTTCTTT.

The chain recombines TRBV7-8 with TRBJ2-3; D is possibly TRBD1 or TRBD2 (5 bases each). The V end lost 6 bases, the J end lost 2 bases, and 15 bases lay between the germline ends. Germline CDR1 reads SGHVS; CDR2 reads FQNEAQ. This CDR3 has 15 amino acids. This CDR3 is CASRPRDGATDTQYF. CDR3 bases: TGTGCCAGCAGGCCCCGGGACGGCGCCACAGATACGCAGTATTTT.

V is TRBV15 and J is TRBJ2-3; no reliable D call. This CDR3 spans 15 amino acids. Between the trimmed V and J ends, which lost 1 base and 2 bases, there was a span of 10 bases. Looked up from germline, CDR1 is LNHNV and CDR2 is YYDKDF (reference sequence). CDR3 region: CATSRALNPTDTQYF. The CDR3 DNA sequence: TGTGCCACCAGCAGAGCCCTCAATCCCACAGATACGCAGTATTTT.

V gene TRBV9 combines with J gene TRBJ2-1, with 8 bases identical to TRBD2. Unmatched junction bases numbered 11, after V lost 0 bases and J lost 6 bases. Germline V gene sequence: CDR1 SGDLS, CDR2 YYNGEE. The CDR3 is 17 residues long. The CDR3 spells CASSVGTSFLMGNEQFF. In DNA form, the CDR3 reads TGTGCCAGCAGCGTAGGGACTAGCTTTTTAATGGGCAATGAGCAGTTCTTC.